This T cell receptor beta chain stems from a study of T-cell reconstitution after alpha-beta-depleted transplantation in children. Losses at the gene ends were 4 bases for V and 2 bases for J; bases not matched to a gene: 5. This CDR3 has 15 residues. In germline, CDR1 is MDHEN, CDR2 SYDVKM. General study results and limits: Reportedly, roughly two months post-transplant, alpha-beta T cells arose from several hundred expanded graft clones. Certain patients had high TCRbeta diversity at day 60, and it came from recipient T cells and thymic progenitors that survived.

Remarks on this clonotype: The antigen remains undetermined.

Unique molecular identifiers were incorporated during preparation of the TCRbeta library. TCRdb used MiXCR to reprocess the PCR reads, holding one entry per CDR3 protein. The sample records hundreds of thousands of distinct CDR3 sequences, 10% being singletons. The sequencing here drew on PBMCs, taken before TCRalphabeta/CD19-depleted stem cell transplant. This receptor was obtained from a boy under two years old with acute myeloid leukemia, due to receive a stem cell transplant. The J gene is TRBJ2-7, the V gene TRBV28; 10 positions match TRBD2. CDR3 coding DNA: TGTGCCAGCAGTTCTAGCGGGAGTGGAACCTACGAGCAGTACTTC. Protein: CASSSSGSGTYEQYF.